Presented here are 2 T cell receptor beta chains from one specimen sequenced in a study of vaccination and CD4 T cells after COVID-19. Which antigens these TCRs recognize remains unknown. Indicated treatment: approximately nine-day PBMC culture with coronavirus spike peptide pools or control peptides (ViraFEST assay). Oncomine TCR Beta short-read sequencing was applied to DNA from cultured CD4+ T cells. TCRdb processed the PCR reads anew with MiXCR; each CDR3 protein has one entry. The sample has about 11,000 distinct CDR3 sequences, around 50% seen once. The specimen sequenced was CD4+ T cells from blood, cultured in vitro. These TCRs come from a human donor who had recovered from COVID-19.

CDR3 sequence: CSARVLADTQYF. CDR3 nucleotides: TGCAGTGCTAGAGTCCTCGCAGATACGCAGTATTTT. The chain recombines TRBV20-1 with TRBJ2-3; no reliable D call. Germline loops: CDR1 DFQATT, CDR2 SNEGSKA (reference sequence). This CDR3 comprises 12 residues. V was trimmed by 1 base and J by 4 bases, leaving 6 bases between them.

This chain uses TRBV11-2 with TRBJ1-1; D not resolved. Germline values: CDR1 SGHAT, CDR2 FQNNGV. Trimming shortened V by 6 bases and J by 4 bases, and 15 bases separated the two germline ends. CDR3 length equals 14 residues. For the CDR3, the DNA is TGTGCCAGCAGTCGGGGTAGGGAGGGCACTGAAGCTTTCTTT. Translating gives CASSRGREGTEAFF.